A single TCR beta chain is shown here with its context. Its antigen remains unknown. This specimen comes from a study of cytomegalovirus exposure and HLA in healthy donors. Study-wide points: Cytomegalovirus status, reportedly, was diagnosed with high specificity and sensitivity by the classifier. Researchers catalogued roughly 170 TCR beta chains as cytomegalovirus-associated.

The V gene end was trimmed by 5 bases and the J gene end by 6 bases; junction bases not matched to a gene: 10. This CDR3 spans 13 amino acids. Germline V gene lookup returns CDR1 SQVTM and CDR2 ANQGSEA. It was with 60 Vbeta and 13 Jbeta primers that the PCR ran. The repertoire was sequenced with immunoSEQ multiplex PCR; TCRdb's copy has only in-frame clones and lacks some. The table records about 70,000 clones, around 73% of them present only once. This TCR was recovered from a girl between 10 and 17 years old in good health and CMV-seropositive. This chain links TRBV29-1 with TRBJ2-7; TRBD2 aligns across 7 bases. The sequenced material came from PBMCs. CDR3 DNA sequence: TGCAGCGTTCGCCGGGACTACCAGTCCGAGCAGTACTTC. It translates to CSVRRDYQSEQYF.